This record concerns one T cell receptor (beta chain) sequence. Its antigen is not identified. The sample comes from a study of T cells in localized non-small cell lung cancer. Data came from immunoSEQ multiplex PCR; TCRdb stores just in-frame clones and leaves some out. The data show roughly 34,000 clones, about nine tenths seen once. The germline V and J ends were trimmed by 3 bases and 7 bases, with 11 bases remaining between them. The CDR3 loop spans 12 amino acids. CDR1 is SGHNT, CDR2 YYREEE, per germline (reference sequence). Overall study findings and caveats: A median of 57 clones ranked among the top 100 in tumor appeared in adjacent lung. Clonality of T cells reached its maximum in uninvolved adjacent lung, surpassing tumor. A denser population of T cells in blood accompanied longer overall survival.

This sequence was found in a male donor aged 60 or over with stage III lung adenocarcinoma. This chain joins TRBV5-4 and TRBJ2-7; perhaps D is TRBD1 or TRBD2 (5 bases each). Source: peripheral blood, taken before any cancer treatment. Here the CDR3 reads CASSSARGEQYF. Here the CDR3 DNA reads TGTGCCAGCAGCTCCGCGAGGGGAGAGCAGTACTTC.